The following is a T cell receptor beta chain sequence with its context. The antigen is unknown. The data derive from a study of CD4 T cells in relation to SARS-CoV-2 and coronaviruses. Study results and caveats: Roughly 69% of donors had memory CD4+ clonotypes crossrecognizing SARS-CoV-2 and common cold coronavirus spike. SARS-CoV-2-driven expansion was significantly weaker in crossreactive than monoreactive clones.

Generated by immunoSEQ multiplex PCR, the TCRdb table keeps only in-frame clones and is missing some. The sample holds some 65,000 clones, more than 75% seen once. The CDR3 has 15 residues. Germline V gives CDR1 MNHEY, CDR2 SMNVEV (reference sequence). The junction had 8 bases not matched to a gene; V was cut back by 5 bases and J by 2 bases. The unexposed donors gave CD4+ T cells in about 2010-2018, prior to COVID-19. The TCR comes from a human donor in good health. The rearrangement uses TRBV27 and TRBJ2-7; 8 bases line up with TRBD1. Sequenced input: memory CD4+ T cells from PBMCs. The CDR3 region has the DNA TGTGCCAGCAGTCCGTACAGGGGGGTCCCCTACGAGCAGTACTTC. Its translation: CASSPYRGVPYEQYF.